A few counts support the clone carrying this TCR beta chain. The antigen is not known. The data originate from a study of blood T cells in healthy people across ages. Study-level points and caveats: When one million T cells were used, diversity estimates were thought to be underestimates.

CDR1 MDHEN and CDR2 SYDVKM come from the germline V gene. This CDR3 comprises 16 residues. A second about 6 to 11 cycle PCR used barcoded and J-beta primers. TCRdb reprocessed the 5' RACE reads with MiXCR, giving one entry per CDR3 protein. The data show over 700,000 distinct CDR3 sequences, with 25% seen just once and more than 8% held by the top ten. This same sample was also taken into another study, of T cells of mothers and their children. From that study: The study recruited a few healthy Caucasian mothers and their six children as donors.

The V call is TRBV28, the J call TRBJ2-5; 9 nucleotides match TRBD2. The DNA end lines up better with TRBJ2-7; the J call may be wrong. Sample: blood. The receptor comes from a boy aged 10-17 years in good health. CDR3 in amino acids: CASSLVTLAGNYEQYF. CDR3 nucleotides: TGTGCCAGCAGTTTGGTCACGCTAGCGGGGAACTACGAGCAGTACTTC.